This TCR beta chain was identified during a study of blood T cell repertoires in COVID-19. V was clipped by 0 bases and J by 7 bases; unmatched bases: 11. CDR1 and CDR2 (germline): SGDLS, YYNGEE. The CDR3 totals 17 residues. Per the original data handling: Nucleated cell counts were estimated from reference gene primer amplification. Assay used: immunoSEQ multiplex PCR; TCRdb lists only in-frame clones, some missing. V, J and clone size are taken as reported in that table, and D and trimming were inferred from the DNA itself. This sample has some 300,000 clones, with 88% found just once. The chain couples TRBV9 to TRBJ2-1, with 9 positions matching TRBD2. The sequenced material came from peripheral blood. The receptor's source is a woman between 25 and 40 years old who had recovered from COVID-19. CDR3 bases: TGTGCCAGCAGCGTAGTCGGCGGGGGGGCCTCTATGAATGAGCAGTTCTTC. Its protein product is CASSVVGGGASMNEQFF. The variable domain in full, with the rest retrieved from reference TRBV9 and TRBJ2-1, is DSGVTQTPKHLITATGQRVTLRCSPRSGDLSVYWYQQSLDQGLQFLIQYYNGEERAKGNILERFSAQQFPDLHSELNLSSLELGDSALYFCASSVVGGGASMNEQFFGPGTRLTVL.